This T cell receptor (beta chain) was identified during a study of blood T cell repertoires in COVID-19 (TCRdb year 2020). For context, the study as a whole: Collaborator samples came from the United States, Italy and Spain and covered acute and convalescent phases of COVID-19. The prospective study material was composed of cDNA or gDNA derived from T cells, B-cell-depleted T cells, or PBMCs. The repertoires were released in a freely available public database intended as a resource for research on the immune response to SARS-CoV-2. Nearly every sample came with metadata listing a de-identified subject ID, COVID-19 status, age in years and sex. Samples were obtained from the ongoing ImmuneRACE study (first 160 participants) and from some 1,200 subjects provided by 6 global collaborators. Where HLA class I and class II types were available, the types were taken from metadata supplied by the sample provider, not from assay-based typing. Deeply sampled blood TCRbeta repertoires from subjects exposed to, actively infected with, or recovered from COVID-19 were included in the dataset.

In the prospective study, participants were about 18 to 95 years old, resided in fewer than 25 geographic areas of the United States, and were enrolled through a virtual design. To assign participants to cohorts, the prospective study relied on clinical history that participants themselves reported in a screening survey and a study questionnaire. Exposed participants had been in contact with someone with a PCR-confirmed or clinician-diagnosed COVID-19 case within 2 weeks of study entry. Each participant in the prospective study had whole blood, serum and a nasopharyngeal or oropharyngeal swab collected by mobile phlebotomists. Additional blood draws and questionnaires over an approximately 2-month period could optionally be provided by prospective study participants. Before DNA extraction, prospective study blood samples were shipped either frozen or at room temperature. CDR1 and CDR2, per the germline V gene, are SNHLY and FYNNEI. The CDR3 sequence holds 14 residues, the cysteine and phenylalanine included. The kept DNA is CDR3 alone, 42 bases in frame from the first base. V is shortened by 4 bases, J by 0 bases, and the region joining them spans 4 bases.

This clone appeared once. Its binding antigen is unknown. No quality values exist for individual bases; no much larger clone is one base distant. The immunoSEQ Assay, a bias-controlled multiplex PCR, was used to amplify TCRbeta CDR3 regions from genomic DNA. The source study handled its data this way. The number of nucleated cells in each sample was estimated from the amplification of reference gene primers within the assay. Sequence reads were collapsed and filtered to measure the absolute abundance of every unique TCRbeta CDR3 rearrangement. For each sample, productive Simpson clonality was calculated as the square root of Simpson's diversity index across productive rearrangements. Entries here come from immuneACCESS through TCRdb and include only in-frame sequences with V and J called. Some clones fail to appear in such tables; in the studies checked, an unresolved V gene covers under half of the shortfall, and the cause of the remainder is unknown. V, J and clone size derive from that table, while D and trimming were established from the DNA sequence. A total of 300,000 to 350,000 clones appear in this sample, around nine tenths of them only once. The biggest ten clones account for about 4% of the sample.

Here is what the overall study found, with its caveats: How much clinical and demographic metadata was included differed by source and by participant, and the metadata was provided uncurated.

The sequence links TRBV2 to TRBJ2-6, with the D gene too uncertain to name. The TCR originated in a woman aged 30 to 39 who had been exposed to COVID-19. Sample: PBMCs or T cells enriched from blood (not recorded which). Here the CDR3 is given as CASSASSGANVLTF. The DNA reads as follows: TGTGCCAGCAGTGCTTCCTCTGGGGCCAACGTCCTGACTTTC.